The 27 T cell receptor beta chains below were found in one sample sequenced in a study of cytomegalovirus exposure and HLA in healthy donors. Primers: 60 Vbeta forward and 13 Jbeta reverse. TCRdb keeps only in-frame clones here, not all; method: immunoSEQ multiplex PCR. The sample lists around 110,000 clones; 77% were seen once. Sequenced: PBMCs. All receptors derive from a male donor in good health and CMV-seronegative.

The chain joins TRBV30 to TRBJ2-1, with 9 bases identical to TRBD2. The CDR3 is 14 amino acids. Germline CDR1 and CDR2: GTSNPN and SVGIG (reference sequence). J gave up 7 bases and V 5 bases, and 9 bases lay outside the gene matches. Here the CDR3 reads CAWRIAGAGNEQFF. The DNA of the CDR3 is TGTGCCTGGCGGATAGCGGGAGCGGGTAATGAGCAGTTCTTC.

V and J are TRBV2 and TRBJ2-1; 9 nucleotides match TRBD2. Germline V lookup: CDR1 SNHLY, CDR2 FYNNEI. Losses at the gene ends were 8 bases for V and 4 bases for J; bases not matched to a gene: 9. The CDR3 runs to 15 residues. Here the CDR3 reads CASLSKTSGYNEQFF. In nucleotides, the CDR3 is TGTGCCAGCCTTTCAAAGACTAGCGGATACAATGAGCAGTTCTTC.

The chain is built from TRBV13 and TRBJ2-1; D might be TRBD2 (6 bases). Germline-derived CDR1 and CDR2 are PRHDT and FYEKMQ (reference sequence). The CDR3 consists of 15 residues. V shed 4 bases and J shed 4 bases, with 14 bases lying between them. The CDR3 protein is CASSSDGRLYNEQFF. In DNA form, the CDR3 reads TGTGCCAGCAGCTCGGACGGGAGACTTTACAATGAGCAGTTCTTC.

CDR3 coding DNA: TGTGCCAGCAGTCAGGTAGCGGGAGGTGCCTACGAGCAGTACTTC. Protein product: CASSQVAGGAYEQYF. The genes are TRBV2 and TRBJ2-7, with TRBD2 identical over 10 bases. CDR3 length: 15 residues. Germline trimming cut 5 bases from V and 2 bases from J; bases unmatched to any gene: 6. Germline CDR1 and CDR2: SNHLY and FYNNEI.

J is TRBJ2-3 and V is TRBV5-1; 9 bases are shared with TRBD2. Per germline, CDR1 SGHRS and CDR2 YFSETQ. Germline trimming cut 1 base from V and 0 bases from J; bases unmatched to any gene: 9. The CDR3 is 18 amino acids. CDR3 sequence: CASSLLAGVITSTDTQYF. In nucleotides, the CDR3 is TGCGCCAGCAGCTTGTTAGCGGGAGTGATTACTAGCACAGATACGCAGTATTTT.

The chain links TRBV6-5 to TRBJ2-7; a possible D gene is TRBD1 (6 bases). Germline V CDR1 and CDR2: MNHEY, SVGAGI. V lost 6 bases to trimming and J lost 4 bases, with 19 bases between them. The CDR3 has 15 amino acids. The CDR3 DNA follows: TGTGCCAGCAGCCCCTTCCCGACAGGCGTATACGAGCAGTACTTC. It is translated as CASSPFPTGVYEQYF.

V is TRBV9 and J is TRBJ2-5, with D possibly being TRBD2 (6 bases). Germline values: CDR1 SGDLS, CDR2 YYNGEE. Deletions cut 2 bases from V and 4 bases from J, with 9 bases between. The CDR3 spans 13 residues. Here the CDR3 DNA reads TGTGCCAGCAGCGTGGAGGGAAGAGAGACCCAGTACTTC. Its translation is CASSVEGRETQYF.

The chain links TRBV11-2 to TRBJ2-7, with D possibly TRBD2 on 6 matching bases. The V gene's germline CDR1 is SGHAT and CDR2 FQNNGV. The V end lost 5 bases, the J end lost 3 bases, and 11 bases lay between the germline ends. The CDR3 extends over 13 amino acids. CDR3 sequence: CASSLGLNYEQYF. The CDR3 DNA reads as TGTGCCAGCAGCCTGGGACTGAACTACGAGCAGTACTTC.

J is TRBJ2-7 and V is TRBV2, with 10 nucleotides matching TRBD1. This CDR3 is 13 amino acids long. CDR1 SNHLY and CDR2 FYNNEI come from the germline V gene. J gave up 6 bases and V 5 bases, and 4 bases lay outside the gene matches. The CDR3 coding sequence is TGTGCCAGCAGTCGGGACAGGGGTAGCGAGCAGTACTTC. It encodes CASSRDRGSEQYF.

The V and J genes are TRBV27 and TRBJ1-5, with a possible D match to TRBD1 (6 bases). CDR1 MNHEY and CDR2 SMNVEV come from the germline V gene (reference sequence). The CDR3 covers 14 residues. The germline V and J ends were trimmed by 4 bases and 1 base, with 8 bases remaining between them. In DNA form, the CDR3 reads TGTGCCAGCAGTTCAGACAGGAGCAATCAGCCCCAGCATTTT. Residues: CASSSDRSNQPQHF.

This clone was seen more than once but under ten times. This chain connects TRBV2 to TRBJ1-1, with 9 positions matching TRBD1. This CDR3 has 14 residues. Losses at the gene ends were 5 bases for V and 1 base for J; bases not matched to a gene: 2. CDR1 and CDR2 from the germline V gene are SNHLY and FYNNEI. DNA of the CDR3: TGTGCCAGCAGTCGGGACAGGGCGAACACTGAAGCTTTCTTT. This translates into CASSRDRANTEAFF. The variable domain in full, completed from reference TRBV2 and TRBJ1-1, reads EPEVTQTPSHQVTQMGQEVILRCVPISNHLYFYWYRQILGQKVEFLVSFYNNEISEKSEIFDDQFSVERPDGSNFTLKIRSTKLEDSAMYFCASSRDRANTEAFFGQGTRLTVV.

DNA for the CDR3: TGTGCCAGCAATGGTTTGGGAGGGGAAGAGACCCAGTACTTC. This gives the protein CASNGLGGEETQYF. This sequence joins TRBV2 and TRBJ2-5; 7 positions agree with TRBD2. The CDR3 consists of 14 residues. After removal of 7 bases from V and 3 bases from J, the junction contained 8 bases not matched to a gene. CDR1 and CDR2 (germline): SNHLY, FYNNEI.

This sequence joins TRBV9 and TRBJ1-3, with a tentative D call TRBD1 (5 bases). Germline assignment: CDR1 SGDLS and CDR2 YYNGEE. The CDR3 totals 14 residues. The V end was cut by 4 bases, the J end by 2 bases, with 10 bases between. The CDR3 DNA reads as TGTGCCAGCAGCCCGACAGTTACTGGAAACACCATATATTTT. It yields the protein CASSPTVTGNTIYF. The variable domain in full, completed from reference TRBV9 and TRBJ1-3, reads DSGVTQTPKHLITATGQRVTLRCSPRSGDLSVYWYQQSLDQGLQFLIQYYNGEERAKGNILERFSAQQFPDLHSELNLSSLELGDSALYFCASSPTVTGNTIYFGEGSWLTVV.

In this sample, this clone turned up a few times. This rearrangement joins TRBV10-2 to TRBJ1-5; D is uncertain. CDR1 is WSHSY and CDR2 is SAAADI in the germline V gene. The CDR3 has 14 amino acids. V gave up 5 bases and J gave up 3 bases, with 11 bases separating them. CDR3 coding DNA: TGCGCCAGCAGTTCCTCAGGTTACAATCAGCCCCAGCATTTT. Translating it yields CASSSSGYNQPQHF.

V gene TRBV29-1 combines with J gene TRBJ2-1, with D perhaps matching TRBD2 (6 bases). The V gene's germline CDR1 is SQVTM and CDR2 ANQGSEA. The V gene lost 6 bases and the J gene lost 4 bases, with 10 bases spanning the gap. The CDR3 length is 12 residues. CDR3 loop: CSVGLIYNEQFF. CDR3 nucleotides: TGCAGCGTGGGACTCATATACAATGAGCAGTTCTTC.

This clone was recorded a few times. This chain's CDR3 is CAWSVIGGTEAFF. CDR3 DNA sequence: TGTGCCTGGAGTGTAATCGGGGGGACTGAAGCTTTCTTT. J is TRBJ1-1 and V is TRBV30, with D possibly matching TRBD1 (5 bases). The CDR3 spans 13 residues. CDR1 is GTSNPN and CDR2 is SVGIG in the germline V gene (reference sequence). V was pared by 0 bases and J by 5 bases, with 10 bases between.

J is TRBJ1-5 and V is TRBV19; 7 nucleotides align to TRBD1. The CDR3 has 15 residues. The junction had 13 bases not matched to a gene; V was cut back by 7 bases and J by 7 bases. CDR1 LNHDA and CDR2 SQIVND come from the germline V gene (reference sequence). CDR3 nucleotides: TGTGCCAGTACCATAGTGACAGGGAGCGGGCAGCCCCAGCATTTT. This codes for CASTIVTGSGQPQHF.

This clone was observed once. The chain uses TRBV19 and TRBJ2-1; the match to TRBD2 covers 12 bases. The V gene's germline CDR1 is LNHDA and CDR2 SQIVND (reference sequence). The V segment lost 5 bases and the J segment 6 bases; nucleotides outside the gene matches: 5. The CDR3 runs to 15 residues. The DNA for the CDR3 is TGTGCCAGTAGTCCCCGGACTAGCGGGACCAATGAGCAGTTCTTC. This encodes CASSPRTSGTNEQFF.

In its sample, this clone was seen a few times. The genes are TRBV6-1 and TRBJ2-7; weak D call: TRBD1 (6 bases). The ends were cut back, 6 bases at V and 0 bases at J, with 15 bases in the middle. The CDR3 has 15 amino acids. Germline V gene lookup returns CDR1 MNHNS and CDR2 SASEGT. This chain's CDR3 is CASSTRRDTSYEQYF. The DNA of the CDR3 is TGTGCCAGCAGCACCCGCCGGGACACCTCCTACGAGCAGTACTTC.

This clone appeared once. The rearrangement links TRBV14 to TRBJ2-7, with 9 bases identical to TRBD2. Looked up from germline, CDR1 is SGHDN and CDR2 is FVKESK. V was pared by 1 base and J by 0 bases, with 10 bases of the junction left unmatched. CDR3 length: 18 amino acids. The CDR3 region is CASSQVPGLAGNSYEQYF. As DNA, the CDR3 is TGTGCCAGCAGCCAAGTCCCCGGCCTAGCGGGAAACTCCTACGAGCAGTACTTC.

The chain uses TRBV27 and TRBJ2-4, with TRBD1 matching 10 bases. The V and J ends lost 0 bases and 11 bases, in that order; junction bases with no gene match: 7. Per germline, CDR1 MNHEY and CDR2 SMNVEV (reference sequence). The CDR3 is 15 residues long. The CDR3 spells CASSLSRTGGTFQYF. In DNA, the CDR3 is TGTGCCAGCAGTTTATCAAGGACAGGGGGGACTTTTCAGTACTTC.

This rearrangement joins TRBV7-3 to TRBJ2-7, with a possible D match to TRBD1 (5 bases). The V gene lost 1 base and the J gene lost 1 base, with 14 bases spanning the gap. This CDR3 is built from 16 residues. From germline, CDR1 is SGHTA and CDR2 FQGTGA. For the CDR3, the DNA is TGTGCCAGCAGCTTAAACCCCGTAGGGGCTTCCTACGAGCAGTACTTC. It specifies CASSLNPVGASYEQYF.

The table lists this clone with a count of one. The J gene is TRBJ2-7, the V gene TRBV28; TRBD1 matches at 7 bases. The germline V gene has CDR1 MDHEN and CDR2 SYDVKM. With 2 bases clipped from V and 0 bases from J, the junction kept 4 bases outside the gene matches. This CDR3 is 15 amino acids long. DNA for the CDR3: TGTGCCAGCAGTTTAAGGCAGGGGGTCTCCTACGAGCAGTACTTC. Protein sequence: CASSLRQGVSYEQYF.

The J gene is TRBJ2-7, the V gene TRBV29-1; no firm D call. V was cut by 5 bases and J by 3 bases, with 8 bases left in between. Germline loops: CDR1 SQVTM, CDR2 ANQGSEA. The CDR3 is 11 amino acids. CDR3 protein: CSVQASYEQYF. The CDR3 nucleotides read TGCAGCGTTCAAGCGAGCTACGAGCAGTACTTC.

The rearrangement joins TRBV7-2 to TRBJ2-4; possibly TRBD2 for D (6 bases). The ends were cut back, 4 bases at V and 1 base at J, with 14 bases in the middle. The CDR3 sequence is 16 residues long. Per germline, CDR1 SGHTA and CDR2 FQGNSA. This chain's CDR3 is CASSSRAGSAKNIQYF. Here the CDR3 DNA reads TGTGCCAGCAGCTCAAGAGCGGGTTCGGCCAAAAACATTCAGTACTTC.

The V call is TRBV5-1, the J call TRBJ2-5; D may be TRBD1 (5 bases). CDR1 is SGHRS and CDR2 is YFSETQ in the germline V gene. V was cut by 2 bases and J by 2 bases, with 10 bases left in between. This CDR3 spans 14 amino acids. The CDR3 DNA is TGCGCCAGCAGCTTCCAGGGATTTCAAGAGACCCAGTACTTC. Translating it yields CASSFQGFQETQYF.

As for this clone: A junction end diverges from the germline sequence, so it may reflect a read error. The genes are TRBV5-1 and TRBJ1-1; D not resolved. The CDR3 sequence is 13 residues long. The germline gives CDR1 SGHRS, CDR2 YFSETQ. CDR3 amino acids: CASSSGYNSEAFF. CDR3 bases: TGCGCCAGCAGCTCGGGATACAACAGTGAAGCTTTCTTT.